This entry is about one T cell receptor (beta chain). Its antigen is unidentified. Amplification by 5'RACE using constant-segment primers produced TCR alpha and TCR beta cDNA libraries that carried sample barcodes and UMIs. MiXCR, run by TCRdb on the 5' RACE reads, gives a single entry per CDR3 protein. The sample carries approximately 350,000 distinct CDR3 sequences, 28% recorded once. These data are taken from a study of T-cell memory formation after mild COVID-19. Broader study findings: A second wave of clones peaked on day 37, and their SARS-CoV-2 specificity went unconfirmed.

The CDR3 consists of 13 residues. Trimming removed 4 bases at V and 2 bases at J, with 7 bases between. The clonotype originates from an adult woman who had mild COVID-19 (a few samples of this study predate the infection). Cell type and time point are not known. The sample taken for sequencing was PBMCs or a T cell subset sorted from them (not recorded which). The J gene is TRBJ2-3, the V gene TRBV12-3 or TRBV12-4; D possibly uses TRBD1 or TRBD2 (6 bases each). The DNA of the CDR3 is TGTGCCAGCAGTTGGGGGGCCACAGATACGCAGTATTTT. Translated: CASSWGATDTQYF.